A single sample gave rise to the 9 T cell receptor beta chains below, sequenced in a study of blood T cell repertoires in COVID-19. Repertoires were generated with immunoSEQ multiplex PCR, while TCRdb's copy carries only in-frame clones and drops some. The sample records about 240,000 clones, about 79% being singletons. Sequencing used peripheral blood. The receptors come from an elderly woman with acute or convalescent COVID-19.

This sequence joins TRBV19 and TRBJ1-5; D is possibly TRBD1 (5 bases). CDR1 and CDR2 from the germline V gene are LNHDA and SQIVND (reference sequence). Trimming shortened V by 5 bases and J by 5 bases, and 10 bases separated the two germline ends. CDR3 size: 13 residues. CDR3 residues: CASSGGRDQPQHF. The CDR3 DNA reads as TGTGCCAGTAGTGGGGGGAGGGATCAGCCCCAGCATTTT.

The CDR3 spells CASSDRTRRTTNEKLFF. The CDR3 nucleotides are TGTGCCAGCAGCGATAGGACACGACGAACAACTAATGAAAAACTGTTTTTT. The chain links TRBV12-1 to TRBJ1-4; the D call of TRBD1 is as the table states it, not checked on the DNA. TRBV12-1 is designated a pseudogene. The CDR3 loop spans 17 amino acids.

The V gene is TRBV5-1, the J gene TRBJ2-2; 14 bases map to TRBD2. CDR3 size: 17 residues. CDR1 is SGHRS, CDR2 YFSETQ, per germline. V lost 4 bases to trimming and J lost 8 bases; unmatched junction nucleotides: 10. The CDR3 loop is CASSPGLAGALSGELFF. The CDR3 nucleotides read TGCGCCAGCAGCCCGGGACTAGCGGGGGCGCTTAGTGGGGAGCTGTTTTTT.

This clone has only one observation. The CDR3 region is CASSASGTGDEKLFF. The CDR3 nucleotides read TGTGCCAGCAGCGCATCCGGGACAGGGGATGAAAAACTGTTTTTT. The chain employs TRBV7-2 and TRBJ1-4; 10 bases match TRBD1. The V segment lost 5 bases and the J segment 6 bases; nucleotides outside the gene matches: 6. The CDR3 is 15 amino acids. Germline-derived CDR1 and CDR2 are SGHTA and FQGNSA.

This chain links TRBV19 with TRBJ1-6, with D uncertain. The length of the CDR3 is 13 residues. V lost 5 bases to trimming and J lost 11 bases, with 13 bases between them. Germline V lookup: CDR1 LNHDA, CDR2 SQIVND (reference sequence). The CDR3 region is CASSPGTGTPLHF. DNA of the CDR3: TGTGCCAGTAGTCCTGGAACCGGGACACCCCTCCACTTT.

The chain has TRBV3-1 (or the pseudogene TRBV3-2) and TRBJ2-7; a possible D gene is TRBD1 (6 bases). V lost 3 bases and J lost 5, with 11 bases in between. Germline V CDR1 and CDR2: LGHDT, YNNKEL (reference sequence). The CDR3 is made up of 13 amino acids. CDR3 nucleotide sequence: TGTGCCAGCAGCCACTATACAGGGAACGAGCAGTACTTC. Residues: CASSHYTGNEQYF.

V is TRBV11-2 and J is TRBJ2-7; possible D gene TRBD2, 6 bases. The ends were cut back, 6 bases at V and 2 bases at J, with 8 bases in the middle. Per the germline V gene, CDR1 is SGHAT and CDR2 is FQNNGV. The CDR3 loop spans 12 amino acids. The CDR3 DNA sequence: TGTGCCAGCAGAGCGGGTCCCTACGAGCAGTACTTC. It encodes CASRAGPYEQYF.

CDR3 DNA sequence: TGTGCCAGTAGTATAGGATCGGGACAGGGGATGAACACTGAAGCTTTCTTT. Protein sequence: CASSIGSGQGMNTEAFF. The genes are TRBV19 and TRBJ1-1; 10 positions match TRBD1. CDR3 length equals 17 residues. CDR1 and CDR2 from the germline V gene are LNHDA and SQIVND (reference sequence). Trimming took 1 base from V and 0 from J; bases not matched to a gene: 5.

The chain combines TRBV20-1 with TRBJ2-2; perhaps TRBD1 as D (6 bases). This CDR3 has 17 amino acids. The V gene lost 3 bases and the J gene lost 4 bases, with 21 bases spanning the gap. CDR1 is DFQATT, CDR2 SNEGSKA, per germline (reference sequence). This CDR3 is CSASLEGRGGVTGELFF. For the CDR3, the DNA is TGCAGTGCTAGTCTCGAGGGGCGTGGGGGCGTCACCGGGGAGCTGTTTTTT.